This passage covers 24 T cell receptor beta chains from one sample sequenced in a study of cytomegalovirus exposure and HLA in healthy donors. The study ran its PCR with 60 Vbeta and 13 Jbeta primers. Data came from immunoSEQ multiplex PCR; TCRdb stores just in-frame clones and leaves some out. The sample has hundreds of thousands of clones, around 76% seen once. What was sequenced was PBMCs. The receptor source for this set is a man between 18 and 29 years old in good health and CMV-seronegative.

This clone was observed a handful of times. The rearrangement joins TRBV5-1 to TRBJ2-5, with D perhaps matching TRBD2 (6 bases). This CDR3 comprises 15 residues. Germline V gene sequence: CDR1 SGHRS, CDR2 YFSETQ. Trimming took off 6 bases at V and 4 bases at J, with 19 bases between the two ends. CDR3 nucleotides: TGCGCCAGCACGACGATCGGGGGTGGGGGAGAGACCCAGTACTTC. Protein product: CASTTIGGGGETQYF.

The chain combines TRBV28 with TRBJ1-1; unclear D gene. The CDR3 has 14 amino acids. Germline assignment: CDR1 MDHEN and CDR2 SYDVKM. V was shortened by 0 bases and J by 0 bases, with 5 bases between the two germline ends. This chain's CDR3 is CASSLWAVNTEAFF. As DNA, the CDR3 is TGTGCCAGCAGTTTATGGGCGGTGAACACTGAAGCTTTCTTT.

The chain carries TRBV7-6 and TRBJ2-2; 7 positions agree with TRBD2. CDR3 length: 16 residues. Germline V gene lookup returns CDR1 SGHVS and CDR2 FNYEAQ. V shed 5 bases and J 4 bases; nucleotides not matched to a gene: 10. The CDR3 is CASSVDLAELTGELFF. CDR3 sequence (DNA): TGTGCCAGCAGCGTAGACCTAGCGGAGCTCACCGGGGAGCTGTTTTTT.

A few counts support this clone. J is TRBJ1-3 and V is TRBV27, with D perhaps matching TRBD1 (6 bases). CDR1 is MNHEY, CDR2 SMNVEV, per germline (reference sequence). Trimming cost V 6 bases and J 0 bases, with 12 bases left between them. The CDR3 has 15 amino acids. CDR3 residues: CASRGGQSSGNTIYF. CDR3 DNA sequence: TGTGCCAGCAGAGGAGGACAGAGCTCTGGAAACACCATATATTTT.

In this sample, this clone turned up a few times. This chain uses TRBV1 with TRBJ1-1; the table names TRBD1, a call not compared with the DNA. TRBV1 is marked as a pseudogene. The CDR3 is 12 residues long. The CDR3 DNA sequence: TGCACCAGCAGGCATGACAGGGGTGAAGCTTTCTTT. Protein product: CTSRHDRGEAFF.

This clone has a handful of counts. The chain couples TRBV2 to TRBJ2-7; 8 bases match TRBD1. Germline assignment: CDR1 SNHLY and CDR2 FYNNEI. This CDR3 spans 14 amino acids. V dropped 4 bases and J dropped 3; count of bases not matched to a gene: 5. The DNA of the CDR3 is TGTGCCAGCAGTGGACAAGGACAGGGCTACGAGCAGTACTTC. It codes for CASSGQGQGYEQYF. The full variable domain, rest sourced from reference TRBV2 and TRBJ2-7, is EPEVTQTPSHQVTQMGQEVILRCVPISNHLYFYWYRQILGQKVEFLVSFYNNEISEKSEIFDDQFSVERPDGSNFTLKIRSTKLEDSAMYFCASSGQGQGYEQYFGPGTRLTVT.

The chain has TRBV28 and TRBJ2-7; weak D call: TRBD1 (6 bases). The germline CDR1 and CDR2 sequences are MDHEN and SYDVKM. The CDR3 length is 12 residues. Trimming shortened V by 8 bases and J by 2 bases, and 10 bases separated the two germline ends. CDR3 sequence (DNA): TGTGCCAGCCTTAAGGGGGCCTACGAGCAGTACTTC. It yields the protein CASLKGAYEQYF.

The genes are TRBV9 and TRBJ2-7, with D maybe TRBD2 (6 bases). CDR3 length equals 14 residues. V was cut by 6 bases and J by 5 bases, with 18 bases left in between. CDR1 and CDR2 (germline): SGDLS, YYNGEE. CDR3 residues: CASNRQDYFHEQYF. Here the CDR3 DNA reads TGTGCCAGCAACCGCCAGGACTACTTCCACGAGCAGTACTTC.

This chain links TRBV5-4 with TRBJ1-1; D is unclear. The germline CDR1 and CDR2 sequences are SGHNT and YYREEE (reference sequence). Trimming shortened V by 7 bases and J by 1 base, and 17 bases separated the two germline ends. This CDR3 is built from 15 residues. CDR3 in amino acids: CASHLQAGRNTEAFF. In DNA form, the CDR3 reads TGTGCCAGCCACCTGCAAGCGGGCAGGAACACTGAAGCTTTCTTT.

This clone was picked up one time. This chain links TRBV9 with TRBJ1-2; no firm D call. The CDR3 length is 15 residues. Trimming cost V 3 bases and J 6 bases, with 18 bases left between them. Germline assignment: CDR1 SGDLS and CDR2 YYNGEE. CDR3 residues: CASSGALSTRDGYTF. CDR3 nucleotides: TGTGCCAGCAGCGGAGCCCTTTCCACGCGAGATGGCTACACCTTC.

This clone was observed a handful of times. This chain links TRBV7-9 with TRBJ2-7, with 7 bases that match TRBD2. The CDR3 consists of 15 residues. The germline CDR1 and CDR2 sequences are SEHNR and FQNEAQ (reference sequence). Germline trimming cut 5 bases from V and 0 bases from J; bases unmatched to any gene: 7. CDR3 coding DNA: TGTGCCAGCAGCCGACCGAGCGGGACCTCCTACGAGCAGTACTTC. Its translation is CASSRPSGTSYEQYF. Full variable domain (remainder filled in from reference TRBV7-9 and TRBJ2-7): DTGVSQNPRHKITKRGQNVTFRCDPISEHNRLYWYRQTLGQGPEFLTYFQNEAQLEKSRLLSDRFSAERPKGSFSTLEIQRTEQGDSAMYLCASSRPSGTSYEQYFGPGTRLTVT.

This chain links TRBV4-1 with TRBJ1-1; no clear D gene. This CDR3 has 14 residues. Germline-derived CDR1 and CDR2 are MGHRA and YSYEKL. Trimming pared 2 bases from V and 5 bases from J, leaving 12 bases between. The DNA of the CDR3 is TGCGCCAGCAGCCAACTGGCCAGCGGGACTGAAGCTTTCTTT. Translating it yields CASSQLASGTEAFF.

The chain carries TRBV7-2 and TRBJ2-7; the match to TRBD1 covers 7 bases. Germline V gene sequence: CDR1 SGHTA, CDR2 FQGNSA. The CDR3 consists of 14 residues. Trimming took 4 bases from V and 2 from J; bases not matched to a gene: 5. CDR3 nucleotides: TGTGCCAGCAGCTATCCCGGGACAGCCTACGAGCAGTACTTC. Translated: CASSYPGTAYEQYF.

This chain joins TRBV9 and TRBJ1-3, with 7 positions matching TRBD1. CDR3 length: 16 amino acids. The germline gives CDR1 SGDLS, CDR2 YYNGEE. The V and J ends lost 4 bases and 5 bases, in that order; junction bases with no gene match: 12. DNA of the CDR3: TGTGCCAGCAGCCCACAGAACAGGGGATATAGAAACACCATATATTTT. Translation: CASSPQNRGYRNTIYF.

On this clone: An end of the junction differs from the germline gene, which may be a read error. The V and J genes are TRBV7-9 and TRBJ2-2; TRBD1 aligns across 8 bases. The length of the CDR3 is 15 residues. Germline CDR1 is SEHNR and CDR2 is FQNEAQ (reference sequence). This CDR3 is CASNRPRGRTGELLF. The CDR3 bases are TGTGCCAGCAACCGACCCAGGGGGCGGACCGGGGAGCTGCTTTTT.

The chain recombines TRBV6-5 with TRBJ2-7; 7 bases fit TRBD1. This CDR3 has 13 amino acids. Germline-derived CDR1 and CDR2 are MNHEY and SVGAGI. J gave up 3 bases and V 2 bases, and 1 base lay outside the gene matches. CDR3 nucleotides: TGTGCCAGCAGTTACGGGACAGACTACGAGCAGTACTTC. Protein: CASSYGTDYEQYF.

This clone was seen more than once but under ten times. The rearrangement links TRBV9 to TRBJ2-2, with TRBD2 matching 12 bases. V lost 2 bases to trimming and J lost 6 bases; unmatched junction nucleotides: 5. The CDR3 is made up of 16 amino acids. CDR1 and CDR2 (germline): SGDLS, YYNGEE. The chain's CDR3 is CASSVLAGGPAGELFF. CDR3 nucleotides: TGTGCCAGCAGCGTTCTAGCGGGAGGGCCCGCCGGGGAGCTGTTTTTT.

The rearrangement links TRBV5-6 to TRBJ1-4; D unresolved. This CDR3 spans 17 amino acids. Germline assignment: CDR1 SGHDT and CDR2 YYEEEE. Deletions cut 1 base from V and 0 bases from J, with 13 bases between. The CDR3 here is CASSLKLLATTNEKLFF. Here the CDR3 DNA reads TGTGCCAGCAGCTTGAAACTATTAGCCACAACTAATGAAAAACTGTTTTTT. Using reference TRBV5-6 and TRBJ1-4 for the parts outside the CDR3, the full variable domain is DAGVTQSPTHLIKTRGQQVTLRCSPKSGHDTVSWYQQALGQGPQFIFQYYEEEERQRGNFPDRFSGHQFPNYSSELNVNALLLGDSALYLCASSLKLLATTNEKLFFGSGTQLSVL.

The V and J genes are TRBV15 and TRBJ2-1, with D tentatively TRBD2 (6 bases). The germline V gene has CDR1 LNHNV and CDR2 YYDKDF (reference sequence). V was trimmed by 0 bases and J by 2 bases, leaving 11 bases between them. This CDR3 has 16 amino acids. CDR3 coding DNA: TGTGCCACCAGCAGAGATGGGGGGTCTGCCTACAATGAGCAGTTCTTC. Translation gives CATSRDGGSAYNEQFF.

This chain links TRBV12-5 with TRBJ2-1, with 7 bases identical to TRBD2. Trimming at V came to 2 bases and at J to 0 bases, leaving 4 bases not matched to a gene. The germline V gene has CDR1 LGHNT and CDR2 FRNRAP. The CDR3 length is 16 residues. The CDR3 nucleotides are TGTGCTAGTGGTTTGACCTTAGCGGGCTCCTACAATGAGCAGTTCTTC. This gives the protein CASGLTLAGSYNEQFF.

This clone occurred a few times. The identical CDR3 is also encoded by other nucleotide sequences in the sample. The chain recombines TRBV18 with TRBJ2-5; 10 positions agree with TRBD1. This CDR3 is 15 amino acids long. From germline, CDR1 is KGHSH and CDR2 LQKENI. The ends lost 2 bases at V and 0 bases at J; junction bases unmatched: 0. The CDR3 loop reads CASSPGTGDQETQYF. The CDR3 DNA reads as TGTGCCAGCTCACCAGGGACAGGGGACCAAGAGACCCAGTACTTC.

The rearrangement uses TRBV29-1 and TRBJ2-3; D gene uncertain. The V gene lost 4 bases and the J gene lost 5 bases, with 4 bases spanning the gap. Germline V gene sequence: CDR1 SQVTM, CDR2 ANQGSEA. The CDR3 is 10 amino acids. CDR3 residues: CSVVRDTQYF. The CDR3 DNA reads TGCAGCGTTGTCCGAGATACGCAGTATTTT.

This clone appeared a single time. The rearrangement links TRBV28 to TRBJ2-5; D call uncertain. V lost 10 bases and J lost 2, with 8 bases in between. The CDR3 has 11 residues. Germline CDR1 reads MDHEN; CDR2 reads SYDVKM. In DNA form, the CDR3 reads TGTGCCACCTCGTCGCAAGAGACCCAGTACTTC. As protein: CATSSQETQYF.

This chain joins TRBV5-1 and TRBJ2-5, with 8 positions matching TRBD1. CDR1 is SGHRS and CDR2 is YFSETQ in the germline V gene. The CDR3 is made up of 15 amino acids. Trimming at V came to 3 bases and at J to 7 bases, leaving 11 bases not matched to a gene. DNA of the CDR3: TGCGCCAGCAGCTCTGGACAGGGACGGTGGGGGACCCAGTACTTC. Protein product: CASSSGQGRWGTQYF.